This T cell receptor (beta chain) was captured in a study of blood T cell repertoires in COVID-19. Looking at the study overall: Some COVID-19 samples were acute and others convalescent; all came from the United States, Italy and Spain. The analysed material was cDNA or gDNA that came from T cells, B-cell-depleted T cells, or PBMCs.

The length of the CDR3 is 15 residues. Trimming at V came to 6 bases and at J to 7 bases, leaving 10 bases not matched to a gene. The germline V gene has CDR1 LNHDA and CDR2 SQIVND (reference sequence). Original analysis: It was from reference gene primer amplification that nucleated cell counts were estimated. Generated by immunoSEQ multiplex PCR, the TCRdb table keeps only in-frame clones and is missing some. V, J and clone size are taken as reported in that table, and D and trimming were inferred from the DNA itself. The sample consists of under 250,000 clones, about 91% of them appearing once. This clone was seen once.

The TCR was taken from a man aged 80 or over with acute or convalescent COVID-19. The V gene is TRBV19, the J gene TRBJ1-5, with 9 nucleotides matching TRBD1. Sequencing was done on a sample of peripheral blood. The CDR3 DNA is TGTGCCAGTAGCCCCTCCGACAGGGGGGGACAGCCCCAGCATTTT. This sequence encodes CASSPSDRGGQPQHF.